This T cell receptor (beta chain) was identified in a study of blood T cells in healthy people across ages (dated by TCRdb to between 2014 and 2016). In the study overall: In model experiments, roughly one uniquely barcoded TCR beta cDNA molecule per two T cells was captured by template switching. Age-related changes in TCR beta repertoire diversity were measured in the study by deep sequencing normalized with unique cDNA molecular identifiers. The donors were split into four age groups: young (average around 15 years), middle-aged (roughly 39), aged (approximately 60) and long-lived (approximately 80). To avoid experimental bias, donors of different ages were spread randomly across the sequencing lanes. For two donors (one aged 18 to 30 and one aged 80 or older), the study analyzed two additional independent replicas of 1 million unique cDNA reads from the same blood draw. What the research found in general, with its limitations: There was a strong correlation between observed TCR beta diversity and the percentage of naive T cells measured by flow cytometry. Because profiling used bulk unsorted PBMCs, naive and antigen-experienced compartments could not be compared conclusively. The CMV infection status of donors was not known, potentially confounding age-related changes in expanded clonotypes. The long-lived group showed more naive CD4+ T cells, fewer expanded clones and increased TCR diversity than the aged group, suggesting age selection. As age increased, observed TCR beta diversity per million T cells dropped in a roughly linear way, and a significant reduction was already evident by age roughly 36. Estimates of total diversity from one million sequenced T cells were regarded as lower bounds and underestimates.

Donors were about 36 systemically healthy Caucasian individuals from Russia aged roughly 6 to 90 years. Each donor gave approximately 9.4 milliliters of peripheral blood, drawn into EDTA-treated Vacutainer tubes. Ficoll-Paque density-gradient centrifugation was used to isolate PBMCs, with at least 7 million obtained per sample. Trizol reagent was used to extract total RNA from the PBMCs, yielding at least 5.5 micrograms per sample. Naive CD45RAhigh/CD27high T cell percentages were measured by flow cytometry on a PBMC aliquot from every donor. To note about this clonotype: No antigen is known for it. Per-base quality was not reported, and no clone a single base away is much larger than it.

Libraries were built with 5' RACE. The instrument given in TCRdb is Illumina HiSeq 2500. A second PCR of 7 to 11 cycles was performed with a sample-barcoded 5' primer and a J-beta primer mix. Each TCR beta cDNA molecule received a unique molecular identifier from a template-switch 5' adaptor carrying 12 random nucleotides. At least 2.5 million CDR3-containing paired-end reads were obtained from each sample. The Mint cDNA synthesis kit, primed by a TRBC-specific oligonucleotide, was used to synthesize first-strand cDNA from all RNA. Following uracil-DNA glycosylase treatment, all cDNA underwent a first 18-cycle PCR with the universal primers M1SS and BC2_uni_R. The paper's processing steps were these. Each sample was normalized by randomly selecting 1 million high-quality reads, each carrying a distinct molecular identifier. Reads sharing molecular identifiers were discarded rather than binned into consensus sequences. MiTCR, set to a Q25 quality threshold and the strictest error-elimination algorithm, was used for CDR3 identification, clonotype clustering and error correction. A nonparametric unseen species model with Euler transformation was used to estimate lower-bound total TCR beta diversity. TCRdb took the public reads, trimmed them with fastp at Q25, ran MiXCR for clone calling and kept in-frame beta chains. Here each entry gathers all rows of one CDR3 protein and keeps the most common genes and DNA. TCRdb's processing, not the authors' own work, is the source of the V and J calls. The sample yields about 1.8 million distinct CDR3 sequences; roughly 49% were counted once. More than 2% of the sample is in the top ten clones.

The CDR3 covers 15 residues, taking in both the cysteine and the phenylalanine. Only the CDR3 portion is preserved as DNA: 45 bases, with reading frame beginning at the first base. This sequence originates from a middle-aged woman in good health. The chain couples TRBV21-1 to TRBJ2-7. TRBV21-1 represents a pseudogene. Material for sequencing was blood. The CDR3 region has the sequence CASSIGPRVTYEQYF. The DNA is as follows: TGTGCCAGCAGCATTGGACCAAGGGTGACCTACGAGCAGTACTTC.